Listed here are 11 T cell receptor beta chains from one sample, sequenced in a study of read filtering for tumor transcriptome and immune sequencing. This library used approximately 370 ng RNA and molecular barcoded adaptors spanning alpha/delta and beta/gamma chains. TCRdb redid the calling of the reads with MiXCR, one entry per CDR3 protein. This table holds tens of thousands of distinct CDR3 sequences, around 13% found once. The sample was a population of CD138-negative cells sorted from bone marrow. Receptors originate from a donor older than 35 with multiple myeloma.

This clonotype showed up many times. The chain is built from TRBV7-3 and TRBJ2-2, with 7 bases identical to TRBD2. V dropped 5 bases and J dropped 7; count of bases not matched to a gene: 10. The CDR3 spans 15 residues. Germline-derived CDR1 and CDR2 are SGHTA and FQGTGA. The CDR3 region has the DNA TGTGCCAGCAGCCCCCAACGTGGGGGGGGCGGGGAGCTGTTTTTT. The encoded protein is CASSPQRGGGGELFF.

At least ten counts were recorded for this clonotype. The V call is TRBV12-3 or TRBV12-4, the J call TRBJ2-3, with D tentatively TRBD2 (5 bases). V lost 6 bases to trimming and J lost 6 bases, with 16 bases between them. The CDR3 runs to 14 residues. The CDR3 coding sequence is TGTGCCAGCAGGGCCACGGAGGTGACGGATACGCAGTATTTT. This translates into CASRATEVTDTQYF.

Notes on this clonotype: A much larger clone lies a single base off, so this may be a read error. The chain has TRBV29-1 and TRBJ2-3; maybe TRBD1 (6 bases). Germline values: CDR1 SQVTM, CDR2 ANQGSEA. The CDR3 sequence is 14 residues long. CDR3 in amino acids: CSVDKTGITDTQCF. CDR3 nucleotide sequence: TGCAGCGTTGATAAGACAGGAATCACAGATACGCAGTGTTTT.

This clonotype has ten or more counts. This chain connects TRBV6-5 to TRBJ2-1; D possibly corresponds to TRBD1 (5 bases). The germline V gene has CDR1 MNHEY and CDR2 SVGAGI. The CDR3 is made up of 11 amino acids. Trimming removed 5 bases from V and 11 bases from J, with 10 bases in between. This CDR3 reads CASSDRTKQFF. Written as DNA, the CDR3 is TGTGCCAGCAGTGATCGGACAAAGCAGTTCTTC.

With respect to this clonotype: It is likely a read error: a sequence one base away is far more abundant. The rearrangement uses TRBV4-3 and TRBJ2-1, with 8 positions matching TRBD1. Germline assignment: CDR1 LGHNA and CDR2 YSLEER. The CDR3 is 14 residues long. The J segment lost 10 bases and the V segment lost 3 bases, leaving 8 bases of the junction unmatched. CDR3 nucleotide sequence: TGCGCCAGCAGCCAGGGACAGGTGGCGGGCGAGCAGTTCTTC. Translated: CASSQGQVAGEQFF.

This clonotype was recorded only once. This likely comes from a read error, as the CDR3 has no conserved phenylalanine or tryptophan at its end. The DNA is omitted, as the CDR3 cannot be located on it reliably, and the CDR3 follows TCRdb's listing. The gene calls are TRBV20-1 and TRBJ2-1; no check of the table's D call, TRBD1, against the DNA was made. The CDR3 is 13 amino acids long, termini counted. Germline V gene lookup returns CDR1 DFQATT and CDR2 SNEGSKA (reference sequence). This CDR3 is CSAPDRGNNEQLS.

This clonotype was observed many times. This chain connects TRBV29-1 to TRBJ1-5; no reliable D call. The V gene lost 7 bases and the J gene lost 3 bases, with 10 bases spanning the gap. The CDR3 is 12 amino acids. Germline loops: CDR1 SQVTM, CDR2 ANQGSEA. The CDR3 sequence is CSALSPNQPQHF. In DNA, the CDR3 is TGCAGCGCCCTGTCCCCCAATCAGCCCCAGCATTTT.

The chain joins TRBV10-3 to TRBJ2-1, with a possible D match to TRBD2 (7 bases). The V end lost 9 bases, the J end lost 7 bases, and 16 bases lay between the germline ends. The CDR3 runs to 13 residues. CDR1 ENHRY and CDR2 SYGVKD come from the germline V gene. The CDR3 spells CAIRGGEDNEQFF. Here the CDR3 DNA reads TGTGCCATAAGGGGGGGTGAAGATAATGAGCAGTTCTTC.

This clonotype has a handful of counts. As the CDR3 is not closed by the conserved phenylalanine or tryptophan, this likely results from a read error. This sequence joins TRBV5-1 and TRBJ2-7; 7 positions match TRBD2. V lost 5 bases, J lost 3 bases, and 8 bases stayed unmatched. CDR1 is SGHRS, CDR2 YFSETQ, per germline. There are 14 residues in the CDR3. CDR3 residues: CASRPGLAVYEQYL. In DNA, the CDR3 is TGCGCCAGCAGACCGGGGCTAGCGGTCTACGAGCAGTACCTC.

This clonotype showed up many times. The CDR3 DNA is TGCAGCGTTGAAGATTCGTTGGCGGGAGGAGTCTACAATGAGCAGTTCTTC. As protein: CSVEDSLAGGVYNEQFF. The rearrangement joins TRBV29-1 to TRBJ2-1; 8 bases agree with TRBD2. This CDR3 region has 17 residues. J gave up 3 bases and V 0 bases, and 10 bases lay outside the gene matches. Germline CDR1 reads SQVTM; CDR2 reads ANQGSEA.

This clonotype was seen ten or more times. This CDR3 reads CASSSPGGGGSGFYEQYF. For the CDR3, the DNA is TGCGCCAGCAGCTCCCCGGGGGGGGGCGGGAGCGGCTTTTACGAGCAGTACTTC. The chain is built from TRBV4-1 and TRBJ2-7, with TRBD2 matching over 8 bases. The ends lost 5 bases at V and 4 bases at J; junction bases unmatched: 19. The germline CDR1 and CDR2 sequences are MGHRA and YSYEKL. The CDR3 spans 18 residues.